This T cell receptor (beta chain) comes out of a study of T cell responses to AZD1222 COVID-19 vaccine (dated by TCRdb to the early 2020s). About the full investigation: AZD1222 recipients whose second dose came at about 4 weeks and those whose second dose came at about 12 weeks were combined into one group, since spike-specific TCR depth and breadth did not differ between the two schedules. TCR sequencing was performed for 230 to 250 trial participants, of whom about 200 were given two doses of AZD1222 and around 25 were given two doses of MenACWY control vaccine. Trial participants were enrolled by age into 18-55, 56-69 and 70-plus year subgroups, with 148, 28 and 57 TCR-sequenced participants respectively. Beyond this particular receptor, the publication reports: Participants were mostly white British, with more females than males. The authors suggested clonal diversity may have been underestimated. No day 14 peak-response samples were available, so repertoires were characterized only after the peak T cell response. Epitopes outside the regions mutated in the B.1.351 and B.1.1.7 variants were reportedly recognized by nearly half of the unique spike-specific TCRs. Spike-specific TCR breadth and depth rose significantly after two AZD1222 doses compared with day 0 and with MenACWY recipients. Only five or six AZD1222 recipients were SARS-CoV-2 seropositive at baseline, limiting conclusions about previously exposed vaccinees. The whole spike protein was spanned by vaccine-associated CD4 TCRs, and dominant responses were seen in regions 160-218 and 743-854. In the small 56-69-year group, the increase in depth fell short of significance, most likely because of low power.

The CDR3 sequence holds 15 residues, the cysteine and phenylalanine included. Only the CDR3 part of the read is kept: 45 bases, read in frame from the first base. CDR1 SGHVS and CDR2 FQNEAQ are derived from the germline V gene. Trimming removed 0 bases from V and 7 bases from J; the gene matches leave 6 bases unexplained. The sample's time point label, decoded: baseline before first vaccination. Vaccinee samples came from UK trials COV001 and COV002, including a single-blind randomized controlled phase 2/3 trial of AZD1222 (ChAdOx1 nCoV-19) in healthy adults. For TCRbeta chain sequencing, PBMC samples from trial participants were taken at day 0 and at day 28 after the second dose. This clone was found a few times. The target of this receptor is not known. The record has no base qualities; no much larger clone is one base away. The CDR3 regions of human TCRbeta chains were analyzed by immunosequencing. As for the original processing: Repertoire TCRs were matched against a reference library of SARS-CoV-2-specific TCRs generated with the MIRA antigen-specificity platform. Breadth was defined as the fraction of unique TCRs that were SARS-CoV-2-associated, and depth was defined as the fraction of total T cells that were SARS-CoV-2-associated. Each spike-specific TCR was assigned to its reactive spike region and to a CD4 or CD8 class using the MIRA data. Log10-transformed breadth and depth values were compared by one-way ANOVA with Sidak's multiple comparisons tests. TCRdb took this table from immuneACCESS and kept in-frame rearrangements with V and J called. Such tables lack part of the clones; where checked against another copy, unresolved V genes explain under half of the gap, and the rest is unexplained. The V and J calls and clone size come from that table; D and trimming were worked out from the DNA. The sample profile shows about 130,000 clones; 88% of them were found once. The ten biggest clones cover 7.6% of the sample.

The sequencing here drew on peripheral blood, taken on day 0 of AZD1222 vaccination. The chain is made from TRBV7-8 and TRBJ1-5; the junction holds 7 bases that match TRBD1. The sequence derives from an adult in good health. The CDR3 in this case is CASSLAAGGGQPQHF. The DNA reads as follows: TGTGCCAGCAGCTTAGCAGCAGGGGGAGGCCAGCCCCAGCATTTT.